The 22 T cell receptor beta chains in this list originate from one sample, sequenced in a study of cytomegalovirus exposure and HLA in healthy donors. Sequencing used immunoSEQ multiplex PCR; TCRdb keeps in-frame clones, though not all of them. The sample carries some 250,000 clones, 85% to 90% recorded once. The sample comprised PBMCs. Every receptor here comes from a woman aged 18 to 35 in good health and CMV-seronegative.

The V call is TRBV6-1, the J call TRBJ2-7, with D maybe TRBD2 (6 bases). The CDR3 contains 15 residues. V shed 3 bases and J shed 7 bases, with 19 bases lying between them. CDR1 and CDR2 (germline): MNHNS, SASEGT. Here the CDR3 reads CASSDSDLGTREQYV. CDR3 DNA sequence: TGTGCCAGCAGTGATAGTGACCTGGGGACTCGGGAGCAGTACGTC.

J is TRBJ1-6 and V is TRBV5-4, with 8 positions matching TRBD1. Germline CDR1 SGHNT, CDR2 YYREEE (reference sequence). Germline trimming cut 4 bases from V and 6 bases from J; bases unmatched to any gene: 9. The CDR3 is made up of 16 amino acids. The CDR3 nucleotides read TGTGCCAGCAGCCCACGTCAGGGGGCGGGTAATTCACCCCTCCACTTT. Residues: CASSPRQGAGNSPLHF.

The chain recombines TRBV27 with TRBJ1-2; TRBD1 matches 9 bases. The CDR3 is made up of 15 amino acids. The junction had 7 bases not matched to a gene; V was cut back by 2 bases and J by 6 bases. Germline loops: CDR1 MNHEY, CDR2 SMNVEV (reference sequence). For the CDR3, the DNA is TGTGCCAGCAGTTTAACCCGACAGGGGGTAGATGGCTACACCTTC. Amino acids: CASSLTRQGVDGYTF.

This clone was observed a single time. The V and J genes are TRBV27 and TRBJ2-7; perhaps TRBD2 as D (5 bases). V shed 3 bases and J shed 6 bases, with 9 bases lying between them. The CDR3 contains 12 residues. Germline V CDR1 and CDR2: MNHEY, SMNVEV (reference sequence). The CDR3 reads CASSFPGSEQYF. Here the CDR3 DNA reads TGTGCCAGCAGTTTTCCGGGGAGCGAGCAGTACTTC.

The genes are TRBV6-6 and TRBJ2-5, with D tentatively TRBD1 (6 bases). V shed 6 bases and J shed 1 base, with 15 bases lying between them. Germline CDR1 and CDR2: MNHNY and SVGAGI (reference sequence). CDR3 length: 15 amino acids. The CDR3 loop is CASRSGQPSQETQYF. The CDR3 coding sequence is TGTGCCAGCAGATCCGGACAGCCCTCCCAAGAGACCCAGTACTTC.

The genes are TRBV28 and TRBJ1-6; D not resolved. V gave up 5 bases and J gave up 16 bases, with 12 bases separating them. The length of the CDR3 is 11 residues. The germline V gene encodes CDR1 MDHEN and CDR2 SYDVKM. CDR3 in amino acids: CASSPKQSLHF. DNA for the CDR3: TGTGCCAGCAGTCCAAAACAGAGTCTCCACTTT.

This chain connects TRBV5-1 to TRBJ2-3; 13 nucleotides agree with TRBD2. CDR3 length: 16 amino acids. Germline CDR1 and CDR2: SGHRS and YFSETQ. Unmatched junction bases numbered 3, after V lost 3 bases and J lost 2 bases. The CDR3 region has the DNA TGCGCCAGCAGCTCGGGACTAGCGGGGACCACAGATACGCAGTATTTT. This codes for CASSSGLAGTTDTQYF.

The chain carries TRBV4-3 and TRBJ1-1; maybe TRBD1 (5 bases). Trimming took off 3 bases at V and 1 base at J, with 9 bases between the two ends. The CDR3 covers 14 residues. From germline, CDR1 is LGHNA and CDR2 YSLEER. This CDR3 is CASSHLGENTEAFF. In DNA form, the CDR3 reads TGCGCCAGCAGCCACTTAGGGGAGAACACTGAAGCTTTCTTT.

V and J are TRBV5-1 and TRBJ2-3, with 9 bases lining up with TRBD1. The germline CDR1 and CDR2 sequences are SGHRS and YFSETQ. V was pared by 3 bases and J by 6 bases, with 14 bases of the junction left unmatched. The CDR3 extends over 17 amino acids. Here the CDR3 reads CASSSGYRGRDWDTQYF. DNA for the CDR3: TGCGCCAGCAGCTCAGGATACAGGGGGCGCGATTGGGATACGCAGTATTTT.

The chain has TRBV19 and TRBJ2-7, with D unclear. Trimming removed 5 bases from V and 3 bases from J, with 11 bases in between. Germline V gene lookup returns CDR1 LNHDA and CDR2 SQIVND (reference sequence). This CDR3 region has 13 residues. The CDR3 sequence: CASSYGVGYEQYV. As DNA, the CDR3 is TGTGCCAGTAGTTATGGAGTTGGCTACGAGCAGTACGTC.

V gene TRBV5-1 combines with J gene TRBJ2-2; D not resolved. This CDR3 has 14 amino acids. CDR1 and CDR2 (germline): SGHRS, YFSETQ. V was shortened by 0 bases and J by 7 bases, with 10 bases between the two germline ends. The CDR3 is CASSLGLSGGELFF. CDR3 nucleotide sequence: TGCGCCAGCAGCTTGGGGCTATCGGGCGGGGAGCTGTTTTTT.

V gene TRBV4-3 combines with J gene TRBJ1-2; 9 nucleotides align to TRBD1. J lost 1 base, V lost 7 bases, and 13 bases had no gene match. This CDR3 has 17 amino acids. Germline CDR1 LGHNA, CDR2 YSLEER. Here the CDR3 reads CASTPGLGQGDNYGYTF. CDR3 DNA: TGCGCCAGCACTCCGGGACTGGGACAGGGCGATAACTATGGCTACACCTTC.

This rearrangement joins TRBV11-2 to TRBJ1-1; D call uncertain. Germline V gene lookup returns CDR1 SGHAT and CDR2 FQNNGV. This CDR3 is built from 17 residues. Trimming pared 5 bases from V and 0 bases from J, leaving 19 bases between. This chain's CDR3 is CASSRDGRGNMNTEAFF. The CDR3, as DNA: TGTGCCAGCAGCCGGGATGGACGAGGGAACATGAACACTGAAGCTTTCTTT.

This clone was observed a few times. The chain carries TRBV6-6 and TRBJ1-6, with TRBD1 matching 7 bases. The ends lost 7 bases at V and 7 bases at J; junction bases unmatched: 10. The CDR3 loop spans 15 amino acids. Germline values: CDR1 MNHNY, CDR2 SVGAGI (reference sequence). DNA for the CDR3: TGTGCCAGCACCCTCGCGGGACAGATAAATTCACCCCTCCACTTT. Amino acids: CASTLAGQINSPLHF.

This clone has more than one count but fewer than ten. V gene TRBV7-9 combines with J gene TRBJ1-6; D remains unclear. Trimming took off 1 base at V and 7 bases at J, with 8 bases between the two ends. This CDR3 is 14 amino acids long. CDR1 is SEHNR and CDR2 is FQNEAQ in the germline V gene (reference sequence). CDR3 sequence (DNA): TGTGCCAGCAGCTTAGAACACCAGAATTCACCCCTCCACTTT. This codes for CASSLEHQNSPLHF.

The chain employs TRBV10-3 and TRBJ2-7, with 7 bases lining up with TRBD2. This CDR3 contains 12 residues. With V trimmed by 10 bases and J by 0 bases, 3 bases remained unmatched. The germline V gene has CDR1 ENHRY and CDR2 SYGVKD. The CDR3 coding sequence is TGTGCCACCGGGGGGATCTCCTACGAGCAGTACGTC. It is translated as CATGGISYEQYV.

This clone was detected only a few times. This chain uses TRBV7-8 with TRBJ1-3, with D uncertain. CDR1 is SGHVS and CDR2 is FQNEAQ in the germline V gene. The length of the CDR3 is 15 residues. V lost 4 bases and J 3 bases, leaving 13 bases between the germline ends. CDR3 sequence reads: CASSYRMRIGNTIYF. CDR3 in DNA: TGTGCCAGCAGCTATAGGATGAGGATTGGAAACACCATATATTTT.

This chain uses TRBV25-1 with TRBJ2-3, with 11 bases that match TRBD2. The junction had 1 base not matched to a gene; V was cut back by 3 bases and J by 2 bases. Germline V lookup: CDR1 MGHDK, CDR2 SYGVNS. The CDR3 sequence is 15 residues long. CDR3 sequence: CASSDSGGVTDTQYF. As DNA, the CDR3 is TGTGCCAGCAGTGATAGCGGGGGGGTCACAGATACGCAGTATTTT.

This clone was seen just once. The V gene is TRBV4-1, the J gene TRBJ1-6; 7 bases align to TRBD1. J gave up 7 bases and V 6 bases, and 3 bases lay outside the gene matches. The CDR3 covers 13 residues. Germline-derived CDR1 and CDR2 are MGHRA and YSYEKL. The DNA of the CDR3 is TGCGCCAGCAGAGGGACAGCAAATTCACCCCTCCACTTT. It yields the protein CASRGTANSPLHF.

This chain joins TRBV28 and TRBJ2-6; the match to TRBD2 covers 7 bases. Germline V lookup: CDR1 MDHEN, CDR2 SYDVKM. V was pared by 5 bases and J by 3 bases, with 10 bases of the junction left unmatched. This CDR3 comprises 17 residues. The CDR3 is CASSLWESGVGANVLTF. The CDR3 nucleotides are TGTGCCAGCAGTCTGTGGGAGAGCGGGGTTGGGGCCAACGTCCTGACTTTC.

The chain has TRBV14 and TRBJ2-3, with D maybe TRBD2 (6 bases). This CDR3 comprises 15 residues. Germline V lookup: CDR1 SGHDN, CDR2 FVKESK. The V end was cut by 3 bases, the J end by 6 bases, with 16 bases between. This CDR3 is CASSHIWAGIDTQYF. Written as DNA, the CDR3 is TGTGCCAGCAGCCATATTTGGGCGGGGATTGATACGCAGTATTTT.

The rearrangement links TRBV4-1 to TRBJ2-1, with D possibly matching TRBD1 (6 bases). V gave up 0 bases and J gave up 16 bases, with 19 bases separating them. The germline V gene has CDR1 MGHRA and CDR2 YSYEKL. The CDR3 covers 14 residues. The CDR3 spells CASSQDRVGTPLFF. In nucleotides, the CDR3 is TGCGCCAGCAGCCAAGATAGGGTGGGGACACCCCTTTTCTTC.